This TCR beta chain was retrieved from a study of cytomegalovirus exposure and HLA in healthy donors. The protocol was immunoSEQ multiplex PCR, while the TCRdb copy is restricted to in-frame clones and leaves out a portion. This table holds 65,000 to 80,000 clones, approximately 94% found once. Findings of the study overall: Cytomegalovirus-associated status was assigned to some 160 TCR beta chains. In vitro work confirmed that a few CMV-associated chains recognize CMV antigens.

Germline CDR1 SNHLY, CDR2 FYNNEI. V was trimmed by 3 bases and J by 3 bases, leaving 15 bases between them. This CDR3 region has 16 residues. As to this clone: Its matching antigen is unknown.

Sequencing was performed on PBMCs. The gene calls are TRBV2 and TRBJ1-3, with D tentatively TRBD1 (5 bases). The receptor was derived from a woman aged 18-29 years in good health and CMV-seropositive. In nucleotides, the CDR3 is TGTGCCAGCAGTGAGGTCAGGGTAGGAGTTGGAAACACCATATATTTT. This sequence encodes CASSEVRVGVGNTIYF.